A single TCR beta chain is shown here with its context. Its target is not known. The sample holds other DNA sequences that translate to the same CDR3. V lost 0 bases, J lost 4 bases, and 4 bases lay in between. This CDR3 is built from 13 residues. The germline CDR1 and CDR2 sequences are SGHRS and YFSETQ. Expressed TCRB transcripts got sequenced, as all isolated RNA was reverse transcribed. Sequenced by immunoSEQ multiplex PCR; TCRdb stores in-frame clones only, minus some. The sample lists approximately 730,000 clones, 13% occurring once. These data belong to a study of beta chain features in type 1 diabetes. Overall study: Cell yields, gender and age were similar in healthy donors and patients. Study conclusions and caveats: A greater similarity of naive, central memory and Treg TCRB repertoires was seen among patients than among healthy donors. Any HLA effect on TCRB rearrangement was left unresolved by small sub-analyses. All four CD4+ subsets of Type 1 diabetes patients contained TCRB CDR3s that were moderately but significantly shorter.

Sorting that relied on CD45RO/CCR7/CD25/CD127/CD95/CD27 yielded CD4+ naive, central memory, regulatory and stem cell-like memory cells. The sequenced sample was naive CD4+ T cells from blood. This TCR was sampled from a young man with type 1 diabetes. This chain joins TRBV5-1 and TRBJ2-2; D gene unclear. The CDR3 is CASSLDSTGELFF. DNA of the CDR3: TGCGCCAGCAGCTTGGACAGCACCGGGGAGCTGTTTTTT.